In this sample, the clone carrying this TCR beta chain turned up a few times. Its target is unknown. This sample is drawn from a study of T-cell memory formation after mild COVID-19. Study observations and caveats: Clones that contracted clustered mainly in CM and EM if CD4+ and in EMRA if CD8+.

TCRdb called the 5' RACE reads again in MiXCR, with one record for every CDR3 protein. The sample gives fewer than 350,000 distinct CDR3 sequences, about a sixth of which show up once; approximately 20% is in the top ten. The CDR3 loop spans 14 amino acids. CDR1 is MGHDK, CDR2 SYGVNS, per germline. V shed 3 bases and J shed 0 bases, with 8 bases lying between them. The gene calls are TRBV25-1 and TRBJ1-2; no clear D. Sequencing was performed on PBMCs or a T cell subset sorted from them (not recorded which). This clonotype was obtained from a man between 18 and 35 years old who had mild COVID-19 (a few samples of this study predate the infection). Cell type and time point are not known. Here the CDR3 DNA reads TGTGCCAGCAGTGATCCTGGAGCTAACTATGGCTACACCTTC. Protein: CASSDPGANYGYTF.